This T cell receptor beta chain was sequenced during a study of CD8+ T cells in alopecia areata. Study summary: Administration of oral tofacitinib to treated patients was at 5 to 10 mg twice daily. The study's findings and limits: Mice gave a clearer picture of TCR sharing than patients did, possibly for HLA-related reasons.

Treatment: oral pan-JAK inhibitor, 5-10 mg twice daily. Specimens obtained from alopecia areata patients comprised lesional scalp punch biopsies and peripheral blood. In regard to this clone: Antigen unknown.

The sequencing template was cDNA reverse transcribed from extracted RNA. The assay was immunoSEQ multiplex PCR, and TCRdb's table has in-frame clones only and misses some. The repertoire includes nearly 110,000 clones, 84% of them detected once, and around 25% sits in the top ten. The germline gives CDR1 SQVTM, CDR2 ANQGSEA. This CDR3 has 13 residues. V gave up 1 base and J gave up 2 bases, with 7 bases separating them. The sequences come from CD8+ T cells sorted from blood, collected at week 24, from a patient treated with tofacitinib. V and J are TRBV29-1 and TRBJ2-3; TRBD1 is a possible D gene (6 bases). The TCR originated in a human donor with alopecia areata. The CDR3 protein is CSVEGGLTDTQYF. CDR3 coding DNA: TGCAGCGTTGAAGGGGGGCTCACAGATACGCAGTATTTT.